This T cell receptor beta chain was sequenced in a study of regulatory T cells in long-lasting Graves disease. This CDR3 has 15 amino acids. CDR1 is SGHAT and CDR2 is FQNNGV in the germline V gene. Arm-PCR of CDR3 regions and iRepertoire HTBI primers were used to build TCR beta libraries. TCRdb called the multiplex PCR reads again in MiXCR, with one record for every CDR3 protein. The sample comprises 580,000 or so distinct CDR3 sequences, approximately 16% of which are singletons, and 12% rests with the top ten. Time point in this sample: newly diagnosed GD, antithyroid drugs for less than 3 months. Construction of the TCR library relied on RNA isolated from PBMCs. With respect to this clonotype: This sequence may be a read error, since a much larger clone differs from it by one base.

These same data were also listed under a study on T cells in Graves' hyperthyroidism and ophthalmopathy. From that study: Stable disease denoted Graves' hyperthyroidism without ophthalmopathy progression within 18 months. A first-round RT-PCR of the TCR CDR3 used the HTBI primer set.

Specimen: peripheral blood mononuclear cells (PBMCs), collected at new diagnosis, from a patient treated with antithyroid drugs. The chain has TRBV11-2 and TRBJ2-1, with 12 bases that match TRBD2. This TCR was sampled from a man aged 18-30 years with Graves disease. CDR3 region: CASSKTSGRRDEQSF. CDR3 coding DNA: TGTGCCAGCAGCAAAACTAGCGGGAGGCGTGATGAGCAGTCCTTC. Complete variable domain (other parts from reference TRBV11-2 and TRBJ2-1): EAGVAQSPRYKIIEKRQSVAFWCNPISGHATLYWYQQILGQGPKLLIQFQNNGVVDDSQLPKDRFSAERLKGVDSTLKIQPAKLEDSAVYLCASSKTSGRRDEQSFGPGTRLTVL.